This record covers a single T cell receptor (beta chain). A single base separates this from a much larger clone, so it may be a read error. This specimen comes from a study of T cells in Graves' hyperthyroidism and ophthalmopathy. The CDR3 length is 17 residues. Per germline, CDR1 SGHVS and CDR2 FQNEAQ. Amplified regions were TCR beta CDR3 sequences from RNA transcripts. A first-round RT-PCR of the TCR CDR3 used the HTBI primer set. In TCRdb, the multiplex PCR reads were re-called with MiXCR into one record per CDR3 protein. The data show roughly 650,000 distinct CDR3 sequences, 15% to 20% seen once. This clonotype was obtained from a woman in her forties with Graves' ophthalmopathy. What was sequenced was blood. The chain joins TRBV7-8 to TRBJ2-6; D could derive from TRBD1 or TRBD2 (5 bases each). In nucleotides, the CDR3 is TGTGCCAGCAGCCCTACCAGGTCCGGGACCGGGGCCAACGTCCCGACTTTC. Amino acids: CASSPTRSGTGANVPTF.